The 8 T cell receptor beta chains given below trace back to one sample, sequenced in a study of T cells in Graves' hyperthyroidism and ophthalmopathy. The investigators amplified TCR beta CDR3 regions from RNA transcripts. HTBI primers were used for first-round RT-PCR of the TCR CDR3. TCRdb re-called the multiplex PCR reads with MiXCR, one entry per CDR3 protein. The sample has around 570,000 distinct CDR3 sequences, approximately 20% seen once. The specimen sequenced was blood. All receptors come from a man aged 35 to 55 with Graves' ophthalmopathy.

The chain couples TRBV29-1 to TRBJ1-2, with TRBD1 identical over 8 bases. The CDR3 contains 14 residues. The germline V gene has CDR1 SQVTM and CDR2 ANQGSEA. Germline trimming cut 7 bases from V and 0 bases from J; bases unmatched to any gene: 7. The CDR3, as DNA: TGCAGCGCTTCGACAGGGGTCTCTAACTATGGCTACACCTTC. It encodes CSASTGVSNYGYTF.

Remarks on this clonotype: One base away lies a much larger clone, so this may be a sequencing read error. V and J are TRBV2 and TRBJ1-5; 10 bases map to TRBD1. The germline CDR1 and CDR2 sequences are SNHLY and FYNNEI. This CDR3 has 15 amino acids. In DNA form, the CDR3 reads TGTGCCGGCAGTGAAGGACAGGGGGGATATCAGCCCCAGCATTTT. It translates to CAGSEGQGGYQPQHF.

CDR3 coding DNA: TGTGCCAGCAGGCCCCGACTAGCGGAAGAGACCCAGTACTTC. It yields the protein CASRPRLAEETQYF. The rearrangement joins TRBV7-2 to TRBJ2-5; TRBD2 agrees at 9 bases. This CDR3 region has 14 residues. V lost 6 bases, J lost 3 bases, and 5 bases stayed unmatched. The germline V gene encodes CDR1 SGHTA and CDR2 FQGNSA. Full variable domain (remainder filled in from reference TRBV7-2 and TRBJ2-5): GAGVSQSPSNKVTEKGKDVELRCDPISGHTALYWYRQSLGQGLEFLIYFQGNSAPDKSGLPSDRFSAERTGGSVSTLTIQRTQQEDSAVYLCASRPRLAEETQYFGPGTRLLVL.

This clonotype was seen at least ten times. V is TRBV18 and J is TRBJ2-7; the match to TRBD1 covers 8 bases. This CDR3 region has 15 residues. Germline assignment: CDR1 KGHSH and CDR2 LQKENI. V shed 2 bases, J shed 4 bases, and the junction held 7 bases outside the gene matches. The CDR3 region has the DNA TGTGCCAGCTCACCAACACGGACAGGGCGTTACGAGCAGTACTTC. Translating it yields CASSPTRTGRYEQYF.

This clonotype turned up a few times. This chain uses TRBV20-1 with TRBJ2-3; maybe TRBD2 (5 bases). Trimming shortened V by 1 base and J by 2 bases, and 10 bases separated the two germline ends. The CDR3 is 14 amino acids. Germline V gene data show CDR1 as DFQATT and CDR2 as SNEGSKA (reference sequence). The CDR3 DNA is TGCAGTGCTAGAGGGACTTCCTTCACAGATACGCAGTATTTT. Protein sequence: CSARGTSFTDTQYF.

This clonotype was seen only a few times. This chain's CDR3 is CSAPGQGSVYEQYF. The DNA of the CDR3 is TGCAGTGCTCCGGGACAGGGGTCGGTCTACGAGCAGTACTTC. The chain employs TRBV20-1 and TRBJ2-7, with TRBD1 matching 10 bases. Trimming removed 5 bases from V and 3 bases from J; junction bases left unmatched: 7. Germline loops: CDR1 DFQATT, CDR2 SNEGSKA (reference sequence). CDR3 size: 14 residues.

This clonotype appeared a few times. The CDR3 DNA follows: TGTGCCACTTACCGCGCAGGTTTGTGGGACGAGCAGTACTTC. Amino acid sequence: CATYRAGLWDEQYF. The genes are TRBV6-1 and TRBJ2-7; D unresolved. The CDR3 is 14 residues long. Germline lookup yields CDR1 MNHNS and CDR2 SASEGT. V lost 10 bases, J lost 5 bases, and 21 bases lay in between.

V usage is TRBV18 and J usage is TRBJ2-3, with D maybe TRBD2 (6 bases). The germline V gene encodes CDR1 KGHSH and CDR2 LQKENI. The CDR3 runs 14 residues. V lost 3 bases, J lost 6 bases, and 13 bases lay in between. CDR3 in amino acids: CASSPEGRKDTQYF. The CDR3 region has the DNA TGTGCCAGCTCACCGGAGGGCCGTAAGGATACGCAGTATTTT.